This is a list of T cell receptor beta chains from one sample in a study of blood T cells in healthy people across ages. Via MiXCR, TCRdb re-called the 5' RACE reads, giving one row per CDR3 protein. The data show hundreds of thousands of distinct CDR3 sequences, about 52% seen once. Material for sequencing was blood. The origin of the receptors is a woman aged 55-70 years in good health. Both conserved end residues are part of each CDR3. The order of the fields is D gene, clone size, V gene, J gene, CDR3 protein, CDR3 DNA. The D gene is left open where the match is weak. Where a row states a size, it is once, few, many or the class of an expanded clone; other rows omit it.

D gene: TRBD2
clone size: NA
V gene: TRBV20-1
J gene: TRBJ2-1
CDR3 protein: CSARVRGTSRPEQFF
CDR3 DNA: TGCAGTGCTAGAGTTAGGGGGACTAGCAGGCCCGAGCAGTTCTTC

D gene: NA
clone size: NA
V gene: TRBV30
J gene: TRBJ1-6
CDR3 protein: CAWSGASPLHF
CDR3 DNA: TGTGCCTGGAGTGGAGCTTCACCCCTCCACTTT

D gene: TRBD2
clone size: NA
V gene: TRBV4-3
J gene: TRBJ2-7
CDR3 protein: CASSQALPSGRGEQYF
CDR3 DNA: TGCGCCAGCAGCCAAGCTCTTCCTAGCGGGAGGGGTGAGCAGTACTTC

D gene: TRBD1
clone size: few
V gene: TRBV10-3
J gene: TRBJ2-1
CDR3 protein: CATRGQGSYNEQFF
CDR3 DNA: TGTGCCACTCGAGGACAGGGCTCCTACAATGAGCAGTTCTTC

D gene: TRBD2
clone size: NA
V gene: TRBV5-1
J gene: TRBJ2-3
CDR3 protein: CASSGREGTDTQYF
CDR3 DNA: TGCGCCAGCAGTGGGCGGGAGGGCACAGATACGCAGTATTTT

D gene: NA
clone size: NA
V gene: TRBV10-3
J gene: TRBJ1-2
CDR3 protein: CAITPADTQVGYGYTF
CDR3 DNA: TGTGCCATCACCCCAGCAGACACTCAGGTTGGCTATGGCTACACCTTC

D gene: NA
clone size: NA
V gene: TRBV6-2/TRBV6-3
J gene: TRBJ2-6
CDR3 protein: CASSLRRPSGANVLTF
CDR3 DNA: TGTGCCAGCAGTCTCAGGAGACCTTCTGGGGCCAACGTCCTGACTTTC

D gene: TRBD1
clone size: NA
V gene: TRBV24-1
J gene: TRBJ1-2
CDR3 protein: CATSEPGTGYGYTF
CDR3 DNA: TGTGCCACCAGTGAGCCGGGGACAGGATATGGCTACACCTTC

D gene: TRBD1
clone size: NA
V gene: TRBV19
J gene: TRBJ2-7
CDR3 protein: CASSTPRTGQVEQYF
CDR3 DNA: TGTGCCAGTAGTACCCCCCGGACAGGGCAGGTCGAGCAGTACTTC

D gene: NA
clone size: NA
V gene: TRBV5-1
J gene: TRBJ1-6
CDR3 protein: CASSHPEDSSYNSPLHF
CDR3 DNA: TGCGCCAGCAGCCACCCAGAAGACAGCTCCTATAATTCACCCCTCCACTTT

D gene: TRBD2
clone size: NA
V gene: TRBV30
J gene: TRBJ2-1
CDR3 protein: CAWSGTSGIYNEQFF
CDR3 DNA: TGTGCCTGGAGTGGTACTAGCGGGATTTACAATGAGCAGTTCTTC

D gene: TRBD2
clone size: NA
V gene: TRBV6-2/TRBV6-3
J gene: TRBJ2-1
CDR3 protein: CASSFIAGRSYNEQFF
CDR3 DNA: TGTGCCAGCAGTTTTATAGCGGGACGCTCCTACAATGAGCAGTTCTTC

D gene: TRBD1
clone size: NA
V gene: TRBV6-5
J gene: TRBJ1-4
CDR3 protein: CASSKGGQGYEKLFF
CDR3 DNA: TGTGCCAGCAGTAAAGGGGGACAGGGATACGAAAAACTGTTTTTT

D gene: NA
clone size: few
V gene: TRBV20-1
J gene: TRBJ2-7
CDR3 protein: CSARDDGSNSYEQYF
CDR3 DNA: TGCAGTGCTAGAGATGACGGGAGCAATTCCTACGAGCAGTACTTC

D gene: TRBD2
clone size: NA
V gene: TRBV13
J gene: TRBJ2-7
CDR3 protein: CASSLGAGASYEQYF
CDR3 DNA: TGTGCCAGCAGCTTAGGGGCGGGAGCCTCCTACGAGCAGTACTTC

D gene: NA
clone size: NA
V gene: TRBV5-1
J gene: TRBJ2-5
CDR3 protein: CANSFEGGVETQYF
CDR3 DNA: TGCGCCAACAGCTTCGAGGGAGGAGTAGAGACCCAGTACTTC

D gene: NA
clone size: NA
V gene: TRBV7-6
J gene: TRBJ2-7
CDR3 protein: CASSHGEGGEQYF
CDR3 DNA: TGTGCCAGCAGCCACGGAGAAGGGGGCGAGCAGTACTTC

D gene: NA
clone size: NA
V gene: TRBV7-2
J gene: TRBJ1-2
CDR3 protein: CASSLRGRAGHGYTF
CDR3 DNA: TGTGCCAGCAGCTTAAGGGGTCGGGCAGGGCATGGCTACACCTTC